This T cell receptor (beta chain) was obtained from a study of blood T cell repertoires in COVID-19. About the research overall: PBMCs, B-cell-depleted T cells, or T cells provided the cDNA or gDNA that made up the material.

As processed by the authors: Amplification from reference gene primers served as the basis for estimated nucleated cell counts. Repertoires were generated with immunoSEQ multiplex PCR, while TCRdb's copy carries only in-frame clones and drops some. Clone size and the V and J calls come from that table; the DNA yielded D and trimming. The sample has roughly 400,000 clones, about 89% seen once. Germline V gene data show CDR1 as SGHKS and CDR2 as YYEKEE (reference sequence). V shed 4 bases and J shed 0 bases, with 13 bases lying between them. CDR3 length: 16 amino acids. This clone was observed once. Those who participated ranged in age from about 18 to 95 years and resided in under 25 US areas. Participants' own reports of clinical history determined their cohort assignment.

The sequencing sample was made of PBMCs or T cells enriched from blood (not recorded which). This receptor was taken from a woman between 40 and 55 years old who had been exposed to COVID-19. The chain recombines TRBV5-5 with TRBJ2-2; the D gene is possibly TRBD1 (6 bases). CDR3 protein: CASSRRDNPNTGELFF. The DNA for the CDR3 is TGTGCCAGCAGCCGTAGGGACAATCCGAACACCGGGGAGCTGTTTTTT.